Here is one TCR beta chain with its context. The target of this receptor is not known. Germline is not matched at one junction end, which may reflect a read error. CDR1 is given as DFQATT and CDR2 as SNEGSKA, both from the germline V gene (reference sequence). From the cysteine up to the phenylalanine, the CDR3 has a length of 14 residues. The CDR3 DNA has 42 bases and is translated from base 1. This specimen belongs to a study of blood T cells in healthy people across ages (dated by TCRdb to about 2015). About the full investigation: Template switching captured roughly one uniquely barcoded TCR beta cDNA molecule per two T cells in model experiments. The study measured age-related changes in TCR beta repertoire diversity using deep sequencing normalized with unique cDNA molecular identifiers. Four age groups were formed from the donors: young (average approximately 15 years), middle-aged (approximately 40), aged (roughly 59) and long-lived (82). Donors of different ages were randomly distributed across sequencing lanes to avoid experimental bias. Two additional independent replicas of 1 million unique cDNA reads from the same blood draw were analyzed for two donors (one aged 18 to 30 and one aged 80 or older). General conclusions and limits of the study: Observed TCR beta diversity per million T cells fell roughly linearly with age, and a significant reduction was already apparent by age around 39. Compared with the aged group, the long-lived group had more naive CD4+ T cells, fewer expanded clones and increased TCR diversity, suggesting age selection. Total diversity estimates from one million sequenced T cells were considered lower bounds and underestimates. Conclusive comparison of naive and antigen-experienced compartments was prevented by the profiling of bulk unsorted PBMCs. Observed TCR beta diversity correlated strongly with the percentage of naive T cells measured by flow cytometry. Because the CMV infection status of the donors was unknown, age-related changes in expanded clonotypes may potentially have been confounded.

The protocol used for the library was 5' RACE. The instrument given in TCRdb is Illumina HiSeq 2500. A second PCR of 7 to 11 cycles was run with a J-beta primer mix and a sample-barcoded 5' primer. A template-switch 5' adaptor carrying 12 random nucleotides introduced a unique molecular identifier onto each TCR beta cDNA molecule. At least 2.5 million CDR3-containing paired-end reads were obtained from each sample. All of the RNA was converted into first-strand cDNA using the Mint cDNA synthesis kit, with a TRBC-specific oligonucleotide serving as the primer. After uracil-DNA glycosylase treatment, a first 18-cycle PCR used universal primers M1SS and BC2_uni_R on all cDNA. Concerning the study's data processing: Each sample was normalized by randomly selecting 1 million high-quality reads, each carrying a distinct molecular identifier. Instead of being binned into consensus sequences, reads that shared molecular identifiers were thrown out. CDR3 identification, clonotype clustering and error correction used MiTCR with a Q25 quality threshold and the strictest error-elimination algorithm. A nonparametric unseen species model with Euler transformation was used to estimate a lower bound on total TCR beta diversity. In-frame beta chains were kept once TCRdb had trimmed the public reads at Q25 with fastp and called clones with MiXCR. Identical CDR3 proteins give one entry, which carries the most common genes and DNA. The V and J calls, along with clone size, are taken from TCRdb and not from the paper's own processing. The sample profile shows some 1.5 million distinct CDR3 sequences; 28% of them were found once. The ten largest clones capture about 7.7% of the sample.

Donors were approximately 42 systemically healthy Caucasian individuals from Russia aged roughly 6 to 90 years. Each donor gave ten milliliters of peripheral blood, drawn into EDTA-treated Vacutainer tubes. PBMCs were isolated by Ficoll-Paque density-gradient centrifugation, with at least 6 million obtained per sample. Total RNA, at least 6 micrograms per sample, was extracted from PBMCs with Trizol reagent. For every donor, an aliquot of PBMCs went through flow cytometry to measure the percentages of naive CD45RAhigh/CD27high T cells. Sequencing input: blood. Recombination connected TRBV20-1 to TRBJ2-7; there is no confident call for the D gene. This receptor was obtained from a woman in her thirties in good health. The DNA sequence is as follows: TGCAGTGCTACACCACCCGACATCTCCTACGGGCAGTACTTC. It specifies CSATPPDISYGQYF.